These 9 T cell receptor beta chains were sequenced from one sample in a study of blood T cell repertoires in COVID-19. Measured with immunoSEQ multiplex PCR; TCRdb has only the in-frame clones, and not every one. The sample lists tens of thousands of clones; around 78% were seen once. Sample: peripheral blood. The receptors here all came from a human donor in a cohort sampled during active COVID-19.

The chain carries TRBV7-3 and TRBJ1-1, with 9 bases lining up with TRBD1. From germline, CDR1 is SGHTA and CDR2 FQGTGA. This CDR3 spans 15 amino acids. V was clipped by 2 bases and J by 5 bases; unmatched bases: 6. In DNA, the CDR3 is TGTGCCAGCAGCTTACGGGGACAGGGAGAGACTGAAGCTTTCTTT. It yields the protein CASSLRGQGETEAFF.

This rearrangement joins TRBV7-2 to TRBJ2-3; D remains unclear. This CDR3 comprises 15 residues. Trimming took 3 bases from V and 2 from J, leaving 12 bases between them. Germline V gene data show CDR1 as SGHTA and CDR2 as FQGNSA. DNA of the CDR3: TGTGCCAGCAGCTTTTGGCAGGTTTACACAGATACGCAGTATTTT. It codes for CASSFWQVYTDTQYF.

This sequence joins TRBV6-6 and TRBJ2-1; TRBD2 matches at 14 bases. Germline trimming cut 5 bases from V and 1 base from J; bases unmatched to any gene: 7. CDR1 and CDR2 (germline): MNHNY, SVGAGI (reference sequence). The CDR3 is made up of 18 amino acids. CDR3 sequence: CASSPGTSGSISYNEQFF. DNA for the CDR3: TGTGCCAGCAGTCCCGGGACTAGCGGGAGCATATCCTACAATGAGCAGTTCTTC.

The V and J genes are TRBV5-4 and TRBJ2-5; D possibly corresponds to TRBD1 (5 bases). This CDR3 spans 13 amino acids. Germline CDR1 is SGHNT and CDR2 is YYREEE (reference sequence). The V end was cut by 0 bases, the J end by 2 bases, with 5 bases between. The CDR3 loop is CASSLGQQETQYF. CDR3 bases: TGTGCCAGCAGCTTGGGACAGCAAGAGACCCAGTACTTC.

V is TRBV5-6 and J is TRBJ1-6; 8 nucleotides match TRBD1. The CDR3 is 14 amino acids. V shed 2 bases, J shed 8 bases, and the junction held 3 bases outside the gene matches. The germline V gene encodes CDR1 SGHDT and CDR2 YYEEEE. CDR3 sequence (DNA): TGTGCCAGCAGCTTACTGACAGGGGATTCACCCCTCCACTTT. Its translation: CASSLLTGDSPLHF.

V gene TRBV5-5 combines with J gene TRBJ1-4; 8 bases align to TRBD1. Per the germline V gene, CDR1 is SGHKS and CDR2 is YYEKEE (reference sequence). Trimming cost V 7 bases and J 10 bases; bases outside gene matches: 12. The CDR3 covers 14 residues. The DNA for the CDR3 is TGTGCCAGCTCCCCTGGACAGGGTCTGAGAAAACTGTTTTTT. Protein sequence: CASSPGQGLRKLFF.

The chain is built from TRBV11-2 and TRBJ2-7, with 7 positions matching TRBD2. The CDR3 loop spans 15 amino acids. The J segment lost 0 bases and the V segment lost 7 bases, leaving 9 bases of the junction unmatched. Germline loops: CDR1 SGHAT, CDR2 FQNNGV. The CDR3 loop reads CASTSAASGSYEQYV. The CDR3 DNA is TGTGCCAGCACCTCGGCGGCTAGCGGCTCCTACGAGCAGTACGTC.

The chain combines TRBV10-3 with TRBJ2-7; D ambiguous. Trimming stripped 6 bases from V and 0 bases from J, with 9 bases between. Germline CDR1 is ENHRY and CDR2 is SYGVKD. There are 13 residues in the CDR3. The CDR3 DNA is TGTGCCATCAGCGCAGGAAGCTCCTACGAGCAGTACTTC. Its translation is CAISAGSSYEQYF.

This clone was recorded once. This chain joins TRBV12-5 and TRBJ2-7; 8 bases fit TRBD2. This CDR3 is built from 13 residues. Germline lookup yields CDR1 LGHNT and CDR2 FRNRAP. The ends lost 7 bases at V and 5 bases at J; junction bases unmatched: 7. The CDR3 sequence: CASAPGGVDEQYV. The CDR3, as DNA: TGTGCTAGTGCCCCGGGGGGGGTGGACGAGCAGTACGTC.